The T cell receptor (beta chain) under discussion was sequenced for a study of blood T cells in healthy people across ages. Study results and caveats: Aged donors had fewer naive CD4+ cells and lower diversity than long-lived donors. Considered underestimates were the diversity estimates obtained from one million T cells.

With 3 bases removed from V and 11 bases from J, the gap between germline ends came to 16 bases. The V gene's germline CDR1 is MDHEN and CDR2 SYDVKM. This CDR3 region has 13 residues. Isolation per sample recovered at least 7 million PBMCs. A second PCR, run for about 7 to 11 cycles, used a sample-barcoded 5' primer plus a J-beta primer mix. Per sample, CDR3-containing paired-end reads numbered at least 2.5 million. TCRdb fed the 5' RACE reads into MiXCR, producing one record per CDR3 protein. The profile covers 700,000 to 800,000 distinct CDR3 sequences, with 43% appearing a single time and more than 20% taken by the ten largest. With respect to this clonotype: The antigen remains undetermined.

The TCR sequence derives from a woman aged 55-69 years in good health. The sample comprised blood. The rearrangement joins TRBV28 to TRBJ2-5; D unclear. In DNA, the CDR3 is TGTGCCAGCAGTTTGACCCCTGGCAGGTTGCAGTACTTC. It encodes CASSLTPGRLQYF.